This T cell receptor beta chain was identified in a study of blood T cell repertoires in COVID-19. The overall study: Material from acute and convalescent COVID-19 was sourced from the United States, Italy and Spain. T cells, B-cell-depleted T cells, or PBMCs provided the cDNA or gDNA that served as material.

Original processing methods: Amplification of reference gene primers provided the estimated nucleated cell counts. TCRdb keeps only in-frame clones here, not all; method: immunoSEQ multiplex PCR. Clonal size and the V and J genes are those of that table, whereas D and trimming came from the DNA. The top ten hold roughly 30% of the sample, which has approximately 100,000 clones, around 89% seen once. This CDR3 region has 11 residues. CDR1 and CDR2 (germline): DFQATT, SNEGSKA (reference sequence). Deletions cut 6 bases from V and 6 bases from J, with 12 bases between. The clonotype originates from a woman over 75 with acute or convalescent COVID-19. What was sequenced was peripheral blood. V usage is TRBV20-1 and J usage is TRBJ2-7, with a possible D match to TRBD2 (5 bases). The CDR3 region is CSAKEVLEQYF. Here the CDR3 DNA reads TGCAGTGCAAAGGAGGTGCTCGAGCAGTACTTC.